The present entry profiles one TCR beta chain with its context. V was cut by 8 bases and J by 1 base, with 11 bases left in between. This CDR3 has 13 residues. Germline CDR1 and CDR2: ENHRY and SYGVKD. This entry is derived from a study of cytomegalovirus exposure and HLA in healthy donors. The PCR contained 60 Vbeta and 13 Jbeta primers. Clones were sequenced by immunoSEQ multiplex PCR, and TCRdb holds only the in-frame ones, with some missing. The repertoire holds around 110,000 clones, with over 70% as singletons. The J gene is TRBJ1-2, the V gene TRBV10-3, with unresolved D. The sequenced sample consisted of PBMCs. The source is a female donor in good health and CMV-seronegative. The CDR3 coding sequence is TGTGCCATCCCCTCCCCCAGTAACTATGGCTACACCTTC. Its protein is CAIPSPSNYGYTF.